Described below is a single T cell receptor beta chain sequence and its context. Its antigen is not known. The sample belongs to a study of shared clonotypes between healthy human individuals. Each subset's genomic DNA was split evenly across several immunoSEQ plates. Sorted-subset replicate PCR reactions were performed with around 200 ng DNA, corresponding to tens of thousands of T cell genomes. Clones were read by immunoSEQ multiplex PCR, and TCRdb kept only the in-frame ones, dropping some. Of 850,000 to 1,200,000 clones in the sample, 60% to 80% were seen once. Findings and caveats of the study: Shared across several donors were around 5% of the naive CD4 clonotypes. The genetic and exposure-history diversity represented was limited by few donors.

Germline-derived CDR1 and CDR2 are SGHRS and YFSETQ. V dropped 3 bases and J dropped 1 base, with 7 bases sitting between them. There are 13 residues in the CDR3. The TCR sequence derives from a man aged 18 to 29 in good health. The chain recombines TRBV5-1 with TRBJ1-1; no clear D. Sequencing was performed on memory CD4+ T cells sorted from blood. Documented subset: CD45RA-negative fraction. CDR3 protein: CASSSPSNTEAFF. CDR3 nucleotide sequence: TGCGCCAGCAGCTCGCCCTCGAACACTGAAGCTTTCTTT.